The subject of this entry is one TCR beta chain. Antigen specificity is unknown. Treatment noted: approximately nine-day PBMC culture with coronavirus spike peptide pools or control peptides (ViraFEST assay). The Oncomine TCR Beta short-read assay was applied to DNA of cultured CD4+ T cells. Genomic DNA from cultured CD4+ T cells was extracted. Each CDR3 protein gets one entry after TCRdb re-called the PCR reads with MiXCR. The profile covers about 15,000 distinct CDR3 sequences, with around three quarters appearing a single time and around 15% taken by the ten largest. The sample originates from a study of vaccination and CD4 T cells after COVID-19. Study-level information: Overlapping peptides of the spike proteins of SARS-CoV-2, HCoV-NL63, HCoV-OC43 and HCoV-229E were used for cell stimulation.

The junction had 12 bases not matched to a gene; V was cut back by 5 bases and J by 3 bases. The CDR3 sequence is 17 residues long. Germline V CDR1 and CDR2: SGHVS, FNYEAQ. This sequence originates from a human donor who had recovered from COVID-19. Sequencing input: CD4+ T cells from blood, cultured in vitro. This sequence joins TRBV7-6 and TRBJ1-4, with 7 nucleotides matching TRBD1. In DNA, the CDR3 is TGTGCCAGCAGCCCCAGGGGGGGGGCAGGAGCTAATGAAAAACTGTTTTTT. Translating it yields CASSPRGGAGANEKLFF.